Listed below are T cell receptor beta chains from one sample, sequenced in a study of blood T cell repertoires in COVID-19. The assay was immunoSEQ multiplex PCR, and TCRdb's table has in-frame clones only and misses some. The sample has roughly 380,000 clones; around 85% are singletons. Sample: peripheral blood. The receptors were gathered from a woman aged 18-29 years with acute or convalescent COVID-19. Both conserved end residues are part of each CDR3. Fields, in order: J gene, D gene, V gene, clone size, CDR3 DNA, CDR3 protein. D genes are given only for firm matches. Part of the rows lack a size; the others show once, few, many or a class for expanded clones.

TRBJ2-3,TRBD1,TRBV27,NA,TGTGCCAGCAGTGACCCCAGGGGGCGCAGCACAGATACGCAGTATTTT,CASSDPRGRSTDTQYF
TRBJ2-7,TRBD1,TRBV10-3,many,TGTGCCATCAGTGAGTCGGGGGACAGGTACGAGCAGTACTTC,CAISESGDRYEQYF
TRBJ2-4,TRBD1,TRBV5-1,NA,TGCGCCAGCAGCTTGGTTGAGACAGGGGGCGCAAACATTCAGTACTTC,CASSLVETGGANIQYF
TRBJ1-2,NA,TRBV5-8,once,TGTGCCAGCAGCTTGGGGGGGGTGAGATATGGCTACACCTTC,CASSLGGVRYGYTF
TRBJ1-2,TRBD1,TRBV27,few,TGTGCCAGCAGTTTAGGGACAGGGGGCTTCAGCGGCTACACCTTC,CASSLGTGGFSGYTF
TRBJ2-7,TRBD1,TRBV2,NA,TGTGCCAGCAAGGACAGGAGGAGCTCCTACGAGCAGTACTTC,CASKDRRSSYEQYF
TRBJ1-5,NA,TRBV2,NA,TGTGCCAGCAGGTTAGGGGCCTATAGCAATCAGCCCCAGCATTTT,CASRLGAYSNQPQHF
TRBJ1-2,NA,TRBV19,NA,TGTGCCAGTATGGGTATGACTCGGGGACTTCATGGCTACACCTTC,CASMGMTRGLHGYTF
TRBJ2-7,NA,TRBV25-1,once,TGTGCCAGCAAGGACTCCAGTCGGTACAACGAGCAGTACTTC,CASKDSSRYNEQYF
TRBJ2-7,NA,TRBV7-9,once,TGTGCCAGCAGCGAACTAGGGACACTCTACGAGCAGTACTTC,CASSELGTLYEQYF
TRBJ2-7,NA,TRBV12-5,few,TGTGCTAGTGGGCAGGCCGGCTCCTACGAGCAGTACTTC,CASGQAGSYEQYF
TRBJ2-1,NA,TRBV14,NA,TGTGCCAGCAGCCCGCTGCGGGTGGGCAATGAGCAGTTCTTC,CASSPLRVGNEQFF
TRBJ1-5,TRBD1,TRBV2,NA,TGTGCCAGTTCTCGTGACAGGGACTCCGAAGCCCAGCATTTT,CASSRDRDSEAQHF
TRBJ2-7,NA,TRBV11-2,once,TGTGCCAGCAGCTTAGGCTCAACCTGGGGGGAGTCCTACGAGCAGTACTTC,CASSLGSTWGESYEQYF
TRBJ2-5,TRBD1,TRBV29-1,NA,TGCAGCGTTGGACAGGGTGGTGAGACCCAGTACTTC,CSVGQGGETQYF
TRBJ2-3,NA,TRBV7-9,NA,TGTGCCAGCAGCACGGACAGTAGCACAGATACGCAGTATTTT,CASSTDSSTDTQYF
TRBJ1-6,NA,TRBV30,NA,TGTGCCTGGAGCAAGAGTGTGATCAATTCACCCCTCCACTTT,CAWSKSVINSPLHF
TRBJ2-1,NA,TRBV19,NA,TGTGCCAGTAGTATAGATTCCCTTTCTCGTCAGCAGTTCTTC,CASSIDSLSRQQFF
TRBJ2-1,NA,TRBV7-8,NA,TGTGCCAGCAGCTTAGTGGTCGACAGCTACAATGAGCAGTTCTTC,CASSLVVDSYNEQFF
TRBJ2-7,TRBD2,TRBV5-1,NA,TGCGCCAGCAGCTTTGGACTAGCGGGAGATTTCAGTGGCGAGCAGTACTTC,CASSFGLAGDFSGEQYF
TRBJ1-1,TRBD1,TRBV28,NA,TGTGCCAGCAGAACAGGGGGGGGGACTGAAGCTTTCTTT,CASRTGGGTEAFF
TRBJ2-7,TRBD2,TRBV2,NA,TGTGCCAGCAGGTTGTTGAGGGAGGGCGAGCAGTACTTC,CASRLLREGEQYF
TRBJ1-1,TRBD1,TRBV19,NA,TGTGCCAGTAGTATAGATGGGACAGGGGGGCGCCATCTGAACACTGAAGCTTTCTTT,CASSIDGTGGRHLNTEAFF
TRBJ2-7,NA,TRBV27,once,TGTGCCAGCAGTCCGAAGCGGACGGAGGACGAGCAGTACTTC,CASSPKRTEDEQYF
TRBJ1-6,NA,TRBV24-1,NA,TGTGCCACCAGTGACAGGTGGAATTCACCCCTCCACTTT,CATSDRWNSPLHF
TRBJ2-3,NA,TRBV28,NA,TGTGCCAGCAGTTTATCCGAGAGTCTAGCCCGCACAGATACGCAGTATTTT,CASSLSESLARTDTQYF
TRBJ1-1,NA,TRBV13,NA,TGTGCCAGCAGCGAGGACCAGGACAGAACCCTAAACACTGAAGCTTTCTTT,CASSEDQDRTLNTEAFF
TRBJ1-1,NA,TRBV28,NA,TGTGCCAGCAGTTTAAGACTGGGGTGGGAGGAAGCTTTCTTT,CASSLRLGWEEAFF
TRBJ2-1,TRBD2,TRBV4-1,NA,TGCGCCAGCAGCCAAGGAACTAGCGGGAGAGCAGAGCAGTTCTTC,CASSQGTSGRAEQFF
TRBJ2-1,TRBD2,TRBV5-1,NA,TGCGCCAGCAGCTTGTCATTCCTAGCGGGGGGGGTCGTCCCCAATGAGCAGTTCTTC,CASSLSFLAGGVVPNEQFF
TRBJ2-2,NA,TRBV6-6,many,TGTGCCAGCAGTCCAAACCCATCCGGGACTCTCACCGGGGAGCTGTTTTTT,CASSPNPSGTLTGELFF
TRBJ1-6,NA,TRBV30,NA,TGTGCCTGGAAGGGGGGGAATTCCTATAATTCACCCCTCCACTTT,CAWKGGNSYNSPLHF